These 19 T cell receptor beta chains were sequenced from one sample in a study of long-term antiretroviral therapy in people with HIV. Runs used v3.0 of the immunoSEQ assay and were done at survey level. TCRdb's table, derived via immunoSEQ multiplex PCR, lists solely in-frame clones and lacks some. The table has thousands of clones, about two thirds seen once. Sample: unsorted PBMCs, taken 0.1 years before starting antiretroviral therapy. The receptors stem from a man aged 18 to 29 with HIV.

This clone has just a few counts. V is TRBV7-8 and J is TRBJ2-3, with D hard to call. Germline CDR1 reads SGHVS; CDR2 reads FQNEAQ. The CDR3 is 14 amino acids. V was pared by 2 bases and J by 4 bases, with 10 bases between. CDR3 in DNA: TGTGCCAGCAGCTTATATATTAGTCCAGATACGCAGTATTTT. As protein: CASSLYISPDTQYF. The whole variable domain, remainder taken from reference TRBV7-8 and TRBJ2-3, is GAGVSQSPRYKVAKRGQDVALRCDPISGHVSLFWYQQALGQGPEFLTYFQNEAQLDKSGLPSDRFFAERPEGSVSTLKIQRTQQEDSAVYLCASSLYISPDTQYFGPGTRLTVL.

The sample holds a few counts of this clone. V gene TRBV6-4 combines with J gene TRBJ2-1; D is ambiguous. Germline CDR1 MRHNA, CDR2 SNTAGT. Trimming shortened V by 5 bases and J by 2 bases, and 7 bases separated the two germline ends. The CDR3 spans 13 residues. The CDR3 region is CASSPSPYNEQFF. The CDR3 DNA follows: TGTGCCAGCAGTCCAAGCCCCTACAATGAGCAGTTCTTC.

V is TRBV11-2 and J is TRBJ1-4; no reliable D call. Germline values: CDR1 SGHAT, CDR2 FQNNGV. Between the trimmed V and J ends, which lost 3 bases and 4 bases, there was a span of 18 bases. The CDR3 runs to 17 residues. In DNA form, the CDR3 reads TGTGCCAGCAGCTTCCCGCCTCGTAGTACAGATAATGAAAAACTGTTTTTT. It specifies CASSFPPRSTDNEKLFF.

This chain connects TRBV25-1 to TRBJ1-1; 9 nucleotides line up with TRBD1. The V segment lost 0 bases and the J segment 0 bases; nucleotides outside the gene matches: 5. The germline V gene encodes CDR1 MGHDK and CDR2 SYGVNS. This CDR3 is built from 17 residues. This CDR3 is CASSEYRQGVMNTEAFF. Here the CDR3 DNA reads TGTGCCAGCAGTGAATATAGACAGGGGGTCATGAACACTGAAGCTTTCTTT.

The V gene is TRBV9, the J gene TRBJ1-4; TRBD1 matches 10 bases. Germline V gene sequence: CDR1 SGDLS, CDR2 YYNGEE. The ends lost 5 bases at V and 2 bases at J; junction bases unmatched: 6. This CDR3 comprises 16 residues. The DNA of the CDR3 is TGTGCCAGCAGACCCGGACAGGGGGACACTAATGAAAAACTGTTTTTT. It yields the protein CASRPGQGDTNEKLFF. The full variable domain, completed using reference TRBV9 and TRBJ1-4, is DSGVTQTPKHLITATGQRVTLRCSPRSGDLSVYWYQQSLDQGLQFLIQYYNGEERAKGNILERFSAQQFPDLHSELNLSSLELGDSALYFCASRPGQGDTNEKLFFGSGTQLSVL.

The rearrangement joins TRBV25-1 to TRBJ1-2; TRBD1 matches 8 bases. The CDR3 contains 16 residues. Germline V gene data show CDR1 as MGHDK and CDR2 as SYGVNS. V dropped 2 bases and J dropped 0; count of bases not matched to a gene: 5. CDR3 protein: CASSENRGTSNYGYTF. CDR3 DNA: TGTGCCAGCAGTGAAAACAGGGGGACCTCTAACTATGGCTACACCTTC.

The chain couples TRBV6-1 to TRBJ1-5, with D tentatively TRBD1 (5 bases). The CDR3 is 14 residues long. V lost 7 bases to trimming and J lost 6 bases, with 16 bases between them. CDR1 and CDR2 from the germline V gene are MNHNS and SASEGT. CDR3 nucleotides: TGTGCCAGCAACCAAGCAGGGAACGGTCAGCCCCAGCATTTT. Amino acid sequence: CASNQAGNGQPQHF.

There are a few counts of this clone. The V call is TRBV19, the J call TRBJ1-2; TRBD1 agrees at 12 bases. The V segment lost 3 bases and the J segment 7 bases; nucleotides outside the gene matches: 6. Germline V lookup: CDR1 LNHDA, CDR2 SQIVND (reference sequence). The CDR3 is 15 amino acids. CDR3 sequence reads: CASSMWDRGHLGYTF. CDR3 sequence (DNA): TGTGCCAGTAGTATGTGGGACAGGGGGCATCTTGGCTACACCTTC.

V is TRBV27 and J is TRBJ1-5; D remains ambiguous. This CDR3 contains 19 residues. Germline V CDR1 and CDR2: MNHEY, SMNVEV (reference sequence). The V end lost 4 bases, the J end lost 2 bases, and 24 bases lay between the germline ends. CDR3 coding DNA: TGTGCCAGCAGTTCTCTAGGAGCCATATCGGCCGGGCGCAATCAGCCCCAGCATTTT. It specifies CASSSLGAISAGRNQPQHF.

This chain connects TRBV11-1 to TRBJ2-7; a weak D match, TRBD2 (5 bases). The CDR3 has 14 amino acids. The germline V and J ends were trimmed by 2 bases and 2 bases, with 10 bases remaining between them. Looked up from germline, CDR1 is SGHAT and CDR2 is FQDESV (reference sequence). CDR3 coding DNA: TGTGCCAGCAGCTTAAGGGAGATCACCTACGAGCAGTACTTC. This gives the protein CASSLREITYEQYF.

V is TRBV6-5 and J is TRBJ1-1; D not certain. The V gene's germline CDR1 is MNHEY and CDR2 SVGAGI. CDR3 length: 13 amino acids. V gave up 0 bases and J gave up 4 bases, with 6 bases separating them. The CDR3 spells CASSYSSTTEAFF. In DNA, the CDR3 is TGTGCCAGCAGTTACTCGAGTACCACTGAAGCTTTCTTT.

This chain joins TRBV12-5 and TRBJ2-1, with TRBD1 matching 8 bases. Trimming at V came to 0 bases and at J to 2 bases, leaving 9 bases not matched to a gene. The CDR3 consists of 18 residues. Germline lookup yields CDR1 LGHNT and CDR2 FRNRAP. Written as DNA, the CDR3 is TGTGCTAGTGGTTTGGTACGGCAGGGGGCGCACACCTACAATGAGCAGTTCTTC. Protein sequence: CASGLVRQGAHTYNEQFF.

A word on this clone: The junction departs from the called germline gene at one end, perhaps through a read error. The chain recombines TRBV2 with TRBJ2-5; D is perhaps TRBD1 or TRBD2 (5 bases each). CDR3 size: 13 residues. Germline lookup yields CDR1 SNHLY and CDR2 FYNNEI. In DNA form, the CDR3 reads TGTGCCAGCAGTTGGGGGAATGAAGAGATCCAGTACTTC. This sequence encodes CASSWGNEEIQYF. The whole variable domain, filled in from reference TRBV2 and TRBJ2-5, reads EPEVTQTPSHQVTQMGQEVILRCVPISNHLYFYWYRQILGQKVEFLVSFYNNEISEKSEIFDDQFSVERPDGSNFTLKIRSTKLEDSAMYFCASSWGNEEIQYFGPGTRLLVL.

The chain joins TRBV7-8 to TRBJ1-5; 7 bases align to TRBD1. After removal of 9 bases from V and 5 bases from J, the junction contained 7 bases not matched to a gene. The CDR3 is 13 amino acids. Per the germline V gene, CDR1 is SGHVS and CDR2 is FQNEAQ. The CDR3 loop is CASRQGWDQPQHF. The CDR3 DNA reads TGTGCCAGTCGACAGGGATGGGATCAGCCCCAGCATTTT.

The chain carries TRBV6-1 and TRBJ2-7; 7 positions match TRBD2. This CDR3 spans 15 amino acids. The V gene end was trimmed by 1 base and the J gene end by 6 bases; junction bases not matched to a gene: 9. Germline V gene data show CDR1 as MNHNS and CDR2 as SASEGT. The DNA for the CDR3 is TGTGCCAGCAGTGAAGTGGCCATCCAGCGGGGCGAGCAGTACTTC. It yields the protein CASSEVAIQRGEQYF.

This clone was seen only once. This rearrangement joins TRBV7-9 to TRBJ2-1; TRBD2 agrees at 11 bases. V gave up 6 bases and J gave up 7 bases; unmatched junction bases: 8. The CDR3 is 15 residues long. CDR1 and CDR2 from the germline V gene are SEHNR and FQNEAQ (reference sequence). For the CDR3, the DNA is TGTGCCAGCAGTTGGGGCGTAGCGGGGGGGAATGAGCAGTTCTTC. Protein product: CASSWGVAGGNEQFF.

This chain connects TRBV2 to TRBJ2-2, with D possibly TRBD2 on 5 matching bases. The germline V gene encodes CDR1 SNHLY and CDR2 FYNNEI. Deletions cut 5 bases from V and 5 bases from J, with 9 bases between. CDR3 length: 13 residues. The CDR3 region is CASSPRLTGELFF. The CDR3, as DNA: TGTGCCAGCAGTCCCCGACTAACCGGGGAGCTGTTTTTT.

The genes are TRBV6-1 and TRBJ2-4; 7 bases are shared with TRBD1. Trimming removed 0 bases from V and 1 base from J; junction bases left unmatched: 3. The CDR3 runs 16 residues. The germline CDR1 and CDR2 sequences are MNHNS and SASEGT. Written as DNA, the CDR3 is TGTGCCAGCAGTGAAGCGCCGACAGGGGCCAAAAACATTCAGTACTTC. It yields the protein CASSEAPTGAKNIQYF.

This chain connects TRBV5-6 to TRBJ1-2; 9 nucleotides align to TRBD1. J lost 3 bases, V lost 1 base, and 7 bases had no gene match. This CDR3 comprises 16 residues. Looked up from germline, CDR1 is SGHDT and CDR2 is YYEEEE. The CDR3 spells CASSLFGDRVDYGYTF. CDR3 DNA: TGTGCCAGCAGCTTGTTTGGGGACAGGGTGGACTATGGCTACACCTTC. The variable domain in full, with the rest retrieved from reference TRBV5-6 and TRBJ1-2, is DAGVTQSPTHLIKTRGQQVTLRCSPKSGHDTVSWYQQALGQGPQFIFQYYEEEERQRGNFPDRFSGHQFPNYSSELNVNALLLGDSALYLCASSLFGDRVDYGYTFGSGTRLTVV.